These T cell receptor beta chains were read from a single sample in a study of T cell repertoires in cytomegalovirus infection. From the reads, TCRdb called clonotypes with MiXCR, one entry per CDR3 protein. Of 200,000 to 300,000 distinct CDR3 sequences detected, 9.1% appear once; the ten largest clones hold about 16%. Sequenced: PBMCs. The receptors come from a human donor in good health (CMV status not recorded). Some clones in this sample may be carry-over from other donors' samples. CDR3s include the opening cysteine and the closing phenylalanine or tryptophan. A D gene is named only where the DNA matches it firmly. Size is omitted from some rows. Given values are once, few, many or a class for expanded clones.

D	V	J	size	CDR3	DNA
-	TRBV7-9	TRBJ2-7	many	CASSLTTVYEQYF	TGTGCCAGCAGCCTAACGACAGTCTACGAGCAGTACTTC
-	TRBV12-3/TRBV12-4	TRBJ1-5	many	CASSLKARDNQPQHF	TGTGCCAGCAGTCTCAAGGCCAGGGACAATCAGCCCCAGCATTTT
-	TRBV6-2/TRBV6-3	TRBJ2-3	many	CASSSPGGGVPLDTQYF	TGTGCCAGCAGTTCCCCCGGAGGGGGGGTGCCCCTGGATACGCAGTATTTT
-	TRBV12-3/TRBV12-4	TRBJ2-7	many	CASSYRYEQYF	TGTGCCAGCAGTTATCGTTACGAGCAGTACTTC
TRBD1	TRBV7-6	TRBJ2-5	many	CASSSRTGGAGETQYF	TGTGCCAGCAGCTCAAGGACAGGGGGCGCGGGAGAGACCCAGTACTTC
-	TRBV12-3/TRBV12-4	TRBJ1-1	few	CASSWSENTEAFF	TGTGCCAGCAGTTGGAGTGAGAACACTGAAGCTTTCTTT
TRBD2	TRBV29-1	TRBJ2-5	-	CSVAGTTASETQYF	TGCAGCGTAGCCGGGACTACCGCGTCGGAGACCCAGTACTTC
TRBD1	TRBV7-2	TRBJ2-2	-	CASSSPGQGAGRAGELFF	TGTGCCAGCAGCTCTCCCGGGCAGGGGGCTGGTAGGGCCGGGGAGCTGTTTTTT
TRBD1	TRBV6-2/TRBV6-3	TRBJ1-1	few	CASRTGAGNTEAFF	TGTGCCAGCAGGACAGGGGCGGGGAACACTGAAGCTTTCTTT
-	TRBV11-2	TRBJ2-5	few	CASSLAGRIQETQYF	TGTGCCAGCAGCTTAGCCGGGCGCATCCAAGAGACCCAGTACTTC
-	TRBV3-1	TRBJ1-6	few	CASSQFRDTANSPLHF	TGTGCCAGCAGCCAATTCCGGGACACGGCGAATTCACCCCTCCACTTT
TRBD1	TRBV7-2	TRBJ1-6	many	CASSSWTGVNSPLHF	TGTGCCAGCAGCTCCTGGACAGGGGTAAATTCACCCCTCCACTTT
-	TRBV5-1	TRBJ1-4	-	CASSLTGADEKLFF	TGCGCCAGCAGCTTGACAGGAGCGGATGAAAAACTGTTTTTT
TRBD1	TRBV7-2	TRBJ2-5	many	CASSLAGGTGASQYF	TGTGCCAGCAGCTTAGCTGGAGGGACAGGGGCGTCCCAGTACTTC
-	TRBV25-1	TRBJ2-2	many	CASRTGNTGELFF	TGTGCCAGCAGGACAGGGAACACCGGGGAGCTGTTTTTT
-	TRBV7-2	TRBJ1-5	many	CASSLQKYSNQPQHF	TGTGCCAGCAGCTTACAAAAATATAGCAATCAGCCCCAGCATTTT
-	TRBV4-3	TRBJ2-3	-	CASSQEPNGYTDTQYF	TGCGCCAGCAGCCAAGAACCTAATGGTTACACAGATACGCAGTATTTT
TRBD1	TRBV4-2	TRBJ1-6	-	CASSQMGQGENYNSPLHF	TGTGCCAGCAGCCAGATGGGACAGGGGGAAAACTATAATTCACCCCTCCACTTT
TRBD2	TRBV19	TRBJ2-6	-	CASSKAGESGANVLTF	TGTGCCAGTAGTAAGGCGGGGGAATCTGGGGCCAACGTCCTGACTTTC
-	TRBV5-1	TRBJ1-1	-	CASSLEQGGAFF	TGCGCCAGCAGCTTGGAACAGGGAGGAGCTTTCTTT
-	TRBV4-3	TRBJ1-3	-	CASSQAPDISSGNTIYF	TGCGCCAGCAGCCAAGCCCCGGACATCTCCTCTGGAAACACCATATATTTT
-	TRBV7-2	TRBJ2-3	many	CASSLLITDTQYF	TGTGCCAGCAGCTTACTGATCACAGATACGCAGTATTTT
-	TRBV12-3/TRBV12-4	TRBJ1-2	-	CASSFVGGRGYGYTF	TGTGCCAGCAGTTTTGTAGGTGGCCGAGGCTATGGCTACACCTTC
TRBD1	TRBV12-3/TRBV12-4	TRBJ1-2	few	CASSYTGQGIRGYTF	TGTGCCAGCAGTTATACGGGACAGGGGATCCGTGGCTACACCTTC
-	TRBV7-2	TRBJ2-2	few	CASRTGANTGELFF	TGTGCCAGCAGAACAGGTGCGAACACCGGGGAGCTGTTTTTT
-	TRBV7-2	TRBJ2-5	-	CASSLGLGGVETQYF	TGTGCCAGCAGCTTAGGGCTAGGTGGCGTTGAGACCCAGTACTTC
-	TRBV7-2	TRBJ1-1	many	CASSGGGWDTEAFF	TGTGCCAGCAGTGGTGGGGGTTGGGACACTGAAGCTTTCTTT
TRBD1	TRBV20-1	TRBJ1-5	-	CSASPWDRGNDQPQHF	TGCAGTGCTAGCCCCTGGGACAGGGGGAACGATCAGCCCCAGCATTTT
-	TRBV19	TRBJ1-1	many	CASSIEAATEAFF	TGTGCCAGTAGTATAGAGGCAGCCACTGAAGCTTTCTTT
-	TRBV7-8	TRBJ2-2	many	CASSLTMARTGELFF	TGTGCCAGCAGCTTAACTATGGCTCGGACCGGGGAGCTGTTTTTT
-	TRBV12-3/TRBV12-4	TRBJ1-4	many	CASRSTDRLGEKLFF	TGTGCCAGCAGGTCAACCGACAGGTTAGGCGAAAAACTGTTTTTT
-	TRBV6-5	TRBJ1-6	few	CASSYSEGIGPLHF	TGTGCCAGCAGTTACTCAGAGGGGATCGGACCCCTCCACTTT
-	TRBV7-2	TRBJ1-4	many	CASSLGSSHSEKLFF	TGTGCCAGCAGCTTAGGAAGCTCTCACAGTGAAAAACTGTTTTTT
TRBD2	TRBV7-2	TRBJ2-1	-	CASSLAGGGVGMFF	TGTGCCAGCAGCTTAGCGGGGGGGGGGGTCGGGATGTTCTTC
-	TRBV20-1	TRBJ2-7	many	CSAADFRASASYEQYF	TGCAGTGCTGCAGATTTTCGGGCAAGCGCATCCTACGAGCAGTACTTC
TRBD1	TRBV28	TRBJ2-7	-	CASSFSDRAPEQYF	TGTGCCAGCAGTTTCTCGGACAGGGCGCCCGAGCAGTACTTC
-	TRBV7-2	TRBJ2-3	many	CASSPDSLGTDTQYF	TGTGCCAGCAGCCCCGATTCTCTAGGCACAGATACGCAGTATTTT
-	TRBV6-2/TRBV6-3	TRBJ2-1	many	CASSRGPARDNEQFF	TGTGCCAGCAGCCGTGGCCCCGCGAGGGACAATGAGCAGTTCTTC
-	TRBV28	TRBJ2-1	-	CASSLESRWGRRYEQFF	TGTGCCAGCAGTTTGGAATCTAGATGGGGGAGGCGGTATGAGCAGTTCTTC
-	TRBV19	TRBJ1-5	-	CASISFGGENQPQHF	TGTGCCAGCATATCCTTTGGAGGGGAAAATCAGCCCCAGCATTTT
TRBD1	TRBV5-6	TRBJ1-1	few	CASSIRGGTEAFF	TGTGCCAGCAGCATCAGGGGGGGCACTGAAGCTTTCTTT
-	TRBV29-1	TRBJ2-5	few	CSVEPMGRRETQYF	TGCAGCGTTGAACCAATGGGACGTAGAGAGACCCAGTACTTC
TRBD2	TRBV7-2	TRBJ2-1	many	CASSISSGSYNEQFF	TGTGCCAGCAGCATCTCCAGCGGGAGTTACAATGAGCAGTTCTTC
TRBD1	TRBV20-1	TRBJ2-7	few	CSARATGQGEQYF	TGCAGTGCTAGGGCGACAGGGCAGGGCGAGCAGTACTTC
TRBD2	TRBV20-1	TRBJ2-2	many	CSARTSGTSGITGELFF	TGCAGTGCTAGAACCTCCGGGACTAGCGGGATCACCGGGGAGCTGTTTTTT
TRBD2	TRBV7-2	TRBJ2-1	many	CASSPGLASNEQFF	TGTGCCAGCAGCCCTGGACTAGCTTCCAATGAGCAGTTCTTC
-	TRBV7-2	TRBJ2-3	many	CASSFSSDTQYF	TGTGCCAGCAGCTTTTCTTCAGATACGCAGTATTTT
TRBD2	TRBV7-6	TRBJ2-1	many	CASSLGFISGSYEQFF	TGTGCCAGCAGCTTAGGGTTTATTAGCGGGAGTTATGAGCAGTTCTTC
TRBD1	TRBV12-3/TRBV12-4	TRBJ2-7	many	CASSPPGQGAYEQYF	TGTGCCAGCAGTCCCCCGGGACAGGGGGCCTACGAGCAGTACTTC
TRBD1	TRBV7-2	TRBJ2-6	many	CASSSGQGVSGANVLTF	TGTGCCAGCAGCTCGGGACAGGGAGTCTCTGGGGCCAACGTCCTGACTTTC
-	TRBV7-2	TRBJ1-2	many	CASRSAGGPNYGYTF	TGTGCCAGCAGGTCCGCCGGGGGACCTAACTATGGCTACACCTTC
TRBD2	TRBV14	TRBJ2-2	few	CASSLRGTSGTGELFF	TGTGCCAGCAGCCTTCGGGGGACTAGCGGGACCGGGGAGCTGTTTTTT
TRBD1	TRBV30	TRBJ1-2	-	CAWSVGGTGAYGYTF	TGTGCCTGGAGCGTCGGGGGGACAGGGGCGTATGGCTACACCTTC
TRBD2	TRBV9	TRBJ2-3	few	CASSVRTSGVLDTQYF	TGTGCCAGCAGCGTCAGGACTAGCGGGGTCCTGGATACGCAGTATTTT